Below, 29 T cell receptor beta chains from the same sample are listed, as sequenced in a study of regulatory T cells in long-lasting Graves disease. Time point described: newly diagnosed GD, antithyroid drugs for less than 3 months. Making the TCR library involved RNA that had been extracted from PBMCs. Researchers made TCR beta libraries by using iRepertoire HTBI primers and running Arm-PCR on CDR3 regions. Each CDR3 protein is one row after TCRdb ran MiXCR on the multiplex PCR reads. The sample has around 450,000 distinct CDR3 sequences, 15% seen once. This same sample was also taken into another study, of T cells in Graves' hyperthyroidism and ophthalmopathy.

The sequences come from peripheral blood mononuclear cells (PBMCs), collected at new diagnosis, from a patient treated with antithyroid drugs. The receptors stem from a woman aged 40 to 50 with Graves disease.

This clonotype appeared a few times. The chain recombines TRBV15 with TRBJ2-3; D is unclear. Trimming removed 1 base from V and 4 bases from J, with 12 bases in between. Germline assignment: CDR1 LNHNV and CDR2 YYDKDF (reference sequence). The CDR3 covers 15 residues. This CDR3 reads CATSRAPSPPDTQYF. Here the CDR3 DNA reads TGTGCCACCAGCAGAGCTCCCTCGCCACCAGATACGCAGTATTTT.

The chain employs TRBV20-1 and TRBJ2-1; 12 nucleotides agree with TRBD2. The J call may be incorrect, as the DNA end agrees better with TRBJ2-4. Germline V lookup: CDR1 DFQATT, CDR2 SNEGSKA (reference sequence). The CDR3 totals 16 residues. CDR3 coding DNA: TGCAGTGCTAGATCTCCGGGACTAGCGGGTACGGACATTCAGTACTTC. Translated, it gives CSARSPGLAGTDIQYF.

The chain carries TRBV6-2 or TRBV6-3 and TRBJ1-1; 7 nucleotides line up with TRBD1. J gave up 1 base and V 2 bases, and 10 bases lay outside the gene matches. The CDR3 runs to 17 residues. Germline V gene lookup returns CDR1 MNHEY and CDR2 SVGEGT. The CDR3 region is CASSYPKGAKENTEAFF. The CDR3 coding sequence is TGTGCCAGCAGTTACCCGAAGGGGGCGAAGGAGAACACTGAAGCTTTCTTT.

This chain links TRBV6-5 with TRBJ2-1, with 8 bases identical to TRBD2. From germline, CDR1 is MNHEY and CDR2 SVGAGI. After removal of 2 bases from V and 10 bases from J, the junction contained 4 bases not matched to a gene. The CDR3 extends over 13 amino acids. The CDR3 bases are TGTGCCAGCAGTTACGGGGCTAGCGGGGAGCAGTTCTTC. It yields the protein CASSYGASGEQFF.

The chain joins TRBV10-3 to TRBJ2-3; TRBD2 is a possible D gene (6 bases). CDR1 and CDR2 (germline): ENHRY, SYGVKD. The CDR3 runs 13 residues. Trimming removed 8 bases at V and 4 bases at J, with 13 bases between. CDR3 loop: CAISGLLPDTQYF. The CDR3 DNA sequence: TGTGCCATCTCGGGACTCCTGCCAGATACGCAGTATTTT.

V is TRBV7-2 and J is TRBJ2-1; 12 bases map to TRBD2. Germline V CDR1 and CDR2: SGHTA, FQGNSA. V gave up 0 bases and J gave up 6 bases; unmatched junction bases: 12. The CDR3 runs to 19 residues. The CDR3 loop is CASSLALAGGISKVNEQFF. DNA of the CDR3: TGTGCCAGCAGCTTAGCACTAGCGGGAGGAATCTCAAAAGTCAATGAGCAGTTCTTC. The full variable domain, rest sourced from reference TRBV7-2 and TRBJ2-1, is GAGVSQSPSNKVTEKGKDVELRCDPISGHTALYWYRQSLGQGLEFLIYFQGNSAPDKSGLPSDRFSAERTGGSVSTLTIQRTQQEDSAVYLCASSLALAGGISKVNEQFFGPGTRLTVL.

Note on this clonotype: A read error may account for a junction end that differs from germline. J is TRBJ2-6 and V is TRBV9, with unresolved D. CDR1 SGDLS and CDR2 YYNGEE come from the germline V gene. This CDR3 is 14 amino acids long. The CDR3 sequence: CASSLASGVNVLTF. In DNA form, the CDR3 reads TGTGCCAGCAGCTTGGCTTCTGGGGTCAACGTCCTGACTTTC.

Many counts were recorded for this clonotype. The chain employs TRBV7-2 and TRBJ2-7; 8 bases map to TRBD2. There are 15 residues in the CDR3. Germline V gives CDR1 SGHTA, CDR2 FQGNSA. V was clipped by 1 base and J by 5 bases; unmatched bases: 7. DNA for the CDR3: TGTGCCAGCAGCTTAGTGGGGACTAGGAAGGACGAGCAGTACTTC. It codes for CASSLVGTRKDEQYF.

This clonotype was seen at least ten times. The chain employs TRBV7-6 and TRBJ2-3, with TRBD1 matching 7 bases. Looked up from germline, CDR1 is SGHVS and CDR2 is FNYEAQ. This CDR3 has 14 amino acids. V was pared by 5 bases and J by 5 bases, with 7 bases of the junction left unmatched. The CDR3 nucleotides are TGTGCCAGCAGCCAGGACAGGCCGGGAGATACGCAGTATTTT. Translation: CASSQDRPGDTQYF.

The genes are TRBV19 and TRBJ2-3; TRBD1 is a possible D gene (5 bases). Germline-derived CDR1 and CDR2 are LNHDA and SQIVND (reference sequence). The V end was cut by 3 bases, the J end by 0 bases, with 10 bases between. The CDR3 length is 15 residues. Here the CDR3 DNA reads TGTGCCAGTAGTATTCGGGCAGGGAGCACAGATACGCAGTATTTT. Amino acids: CASSIRAGSTDTQYF.

This clonotype appeared many times. This sequence joins TRBV12-3 or TRBV12-4 and TRBJ2-4, with TRBD2 matching over 13 bases. Trimming at V came to 5 bases and at J to 0 bases, leaving 4 bases not matched to a gene. CDR3 size: 17 residues. The CDR3 region is CASSMGLAGLAKNIQYF. CDR3 nucleotides: TGTGCCAGCAGTATGGGACTAGCGGGACTAGCCAAAAACATTCAGTACTTC.

This clonotype has just a few counts. J is TRBJ2-4 and V is TRBV12-3 or TRBV12-4; maybe TRBD2 (6 bases). V dropped 3 bases and J dropped 0 bases, with 9 bases sitting between them. The CDR3 is 15 amino acids. CDR3 sequence: CASSFAGIAKNIQYF. The CDR3 DNA is TGTGCCAGCAGTTTTGCGGGAATAGCCAAAAACATTCAGTACTTC.

This clonotype was seen ten or more times. This chain uses TRBV2 with TRBJ1-4; D ambiguous. CDR3 size: 14 residues. Germline CDR1 SNHLY, CDR2 FYNNEI. Trimming left V 8 bases short and J 7 bases short, with 17 bases between. For the CDR3, the DNA is TGTGCCAGCGCTGAAGGATTCGGGAGTGAAAAACTGTTTTTT. Translation: CASAEGFGSEKLFF. Based on the CDR3 plus reference TRBV2 and TRBJ1-4, the full variable domain is EPEVTQTPSHQVTQMGQEVILRCVPISNHLYFYWYRQILGQKVEFLVSFYNNEISEKSEIFDDQFSVERPDGSNFTLKIRSTKLEDSAMYFCASAEGFGSEKLFFGSGTQLSVL.

The chain joins TRBV9 to TRBJ1-5; D is undetermined. Trimming cost V 5 bases and J 3 bases, with 12 bases left between them. Germline CDR1 reads SGDLS; CDR2 reads YYNGEE. This CDR3 region has 14 residues. The CDR3 region has the DNA TGTGCCAGCAGTTCTGGTGGGGACAATCAGCCCCAGCATTTT. The encoded protein is CASSSGGDNQPQHF.

This clonotype was observed a single time. The chain couples TRBV2 to TRBJ1-3; D gene uncertain. V shed 11 bases and J shed 2 bases, with 7 bases lying between them. This CDR3 is 11 amino acids long. CDR1 is SNHLY, CDR2 FYNNEI, per germline. CDR3 nucleotide sequence: TGTGCCGGAACCGCTGGAAACACCATATATTTT. Residues: CAGTAGNTIYF. The whole variable domain, filled in from reference TRBV2 and TRBJ1-3, reads EPEVTQTPSHQVTQMGQEVILRCVPISNHLYFYWYRQILGQKVEFLVSFYNNEISEKSEIFDDQFSVERPDGSNFTLKIRSTKLEDSAMYFCAGTAGNTIYFGEGSWLTVV.

A few counts support this clonotype. The chain has TRBV4-3 and TRBJ2-7, with a tentative D call TRBD2 (7 bases). There are 18 residues in the CDR3. The germline V gene encodes CDR1 LGHNA and CDR2 YSLEER. Trimming removed 0 bases from V and 0 bases from J, with 18 bases in between. The CDR3, as DNA: TGCGCCAGCAGCCAAGAAGTGGGGGGGGGCGACCTCTCCTACGAGCAGTACTTC. It yields the protein CASSQEVGGGDLSYEQYF.

This clonotype occurred a few times. The V gene is TRBV7-9, the J gene TRBJ2-7, with TRBD2 matching 7 bases. This CDR3 has 17 amino acids. Germline CDR1 SEHNR, CDR2 FQNEAQ (reference sequence). V was clipped by 4 bases and J by 2 bases; unmatched bases: 14. The CDR3 nucleotides are TGTGCCAGCAGCTCCGGGGGGACGGACATGCTCGCCTACGAGCAGTACTTC. It encodes CASSSGGTDMLAYEQYF.

In this sample, this clonotype turned up many times. This rearrangement joins TRBV5-8 to TRBJ2-4; the match to TRBD2 covers 12 bases. Germline CDR1 reads SGHTS; CDR2 reads YDEGEE. This CDR3 is built from 18 residues. V lost 2 bases, J lost 1 base, and 7 bases stayed unmatched. CDR3 sequence reads: CASSFVLAGGPAKNIQYF. The CDR3 region has the DNA TGTGCCAGCAGCTTCGTACTAGCGGGAGGACCTGCCAAAAACATTCAGTACTTC.

As concerns this clonotype: At one end, the junction sequence differs from germline, possibly due to a read error. The CDR3 region is CASSFGSGLAALSPYTGELFF. DNA for the CDR3: TGTGCCAGCAGCTTCGGATCGGGGCTAGCGGCCTTAAGCCCCTACACAGGGGAGCTGTTTTTT. The chain combines TRBV5-4 with TRBJ2-2; TRBD2 matches at 7 bases. CDR1 is SGHNT and CDR2 is YYREEE in the germline V gene (reference sequence). There are 21 residues in the CDR3.

This clonotype was observed at least ten times. The chain links TRBV2 to TRBJ1-4; D is possibly TRBD1 (5 bases). CDR3 length: 12 amino acids. Per the germline V gene, CDR1 is SNHLY and CDR2 is FYNNEI. Trimming took off 4 bases at V and 5 bases at J, with 5 bases between the two ends. As DNA, the CDR3 is TGTGCCAGCAGTGCAGGGAATGAAAAACTGTTTTTT. Encoded protein: CASSAGNEKLFF.

The V call is TRBV18, the J call TRBJ2-1; 8 bases match TRBD2. The CDR3 spans 16 residues. The germline V gene has CDR1 KGHSH and CDR2 LQKENI. V lost 3 bases, J lost 9 bases, and 13 bases stayed unmatched. The CDR3, as DNA: TGTGCCAGCTCACCGATCCCCCCGGGAGGGCCCGCTGAGCAGTTCTTC. Translated, it gives CASSPIPPGGPAEQFF. Based on the CDR3 plus reference TRBV18 and TRBJ2-1, the full variable domain is NAGVMQNPRHLVRRRGQEARLRCSPMKGHSHVYWYRQLPEEGLKFMVYLQKENIIDESGMPKERFSAEFPKEGPSILRIQQVVRGDSAAYFCASSPIPPGGPAEQFFGPGTRLTVL.

This clonotype was recorded at least ten times. The rearrangement links TRBV5-1 to TRBJ2-1; 7 nucleotides agree with TRBD1. The CDR3 has 14 amino acids. V shed 4 bases, J shed 5 bases, and the junction held 6 bases outside the gene matches. Germline V lookup: CDR1 SGHRS, CDR2 YFSETQ. DNA for the CDR3: TGCGCCAGCAGCAAGGGACAGCTCAACAATGAGCAGTTCTTC. This translates into CASSKGQLNNEQFF. Filled out from reference TRBV5-1 and TRBJ2-1, the complete variable domain reads KAGVTQTPRYLIKTRGQQVTLSCSPISGHRSVSWYQQTPGQGLQFLFEYFSETQRNKGNFPGRFSGRQFSNSRSEMNVSTLELGDSALYLCASSKGQLNNEQFFGPGTRLTVL.

This clonotype was found many times. The chain couples TRBV18 to TRBJ1-6; D gene unclear. This CDR3 is 15 amino acids long. CDR1 KGHSH and CDR2 LQKENI come from the germline V gene. The V end lost 5 bases, the J end lost 8 bases, and 16 bases lay between the germline ends. The DNA for the CDR3 is TGTGCCAGCTCAGAGGGATGGGCGCGGGATTCACCCCTCCACTTT. Amino acids: CASSEGWARDSPLHF.

Regarding this clonotype: A much bigger clone sits one base away, suggesting this may be a read error. The CDR3 bases are TGTGCCAGCAGCCAAGCGGGCGGGAGTGCCTACGAGCGGTACTTC. Encoded protein: CASSQAGGSAYERYF. The rearrangement links TRBV4-2 to TRBJ2-7; TRBD2 aligns across 7 bases. The CDR3 length is 15 residues. Germline assignment: CDR1 LGHNA and CDR2 YNFKEQ.

This clonotype was detected ten times or more. The chain links TRBV5-1 to TRBJ1-2; possible D gene TRBD1, 6 bases. Germline assignment: CDR1 SGHRS and CDR2 YFSETQ. The CDR3 contains 12 residues. V gave up 4 bases and J gave up 7 bases, with 11 bases separating them. The CDR3 here is CASSPQGSGYTF. As DNA, the CDR3 is TGCGCCAGCAGCCCACAGGGTAGTGGCTACACCTTC.

This clonotype was seen ten or more times. V and J are TRBV28 and TRBJ2-1, with 11 bases that match TRBD2. After removal of 6 bases from V and 2 bases from J, the junction contained 3 bases not matched to a gene. Germline V gives CDR1 MDHEN, CDR2 SYDVKM. CDR3 length: 15 residues. The CDR3 region is CASSGTSGAYNEQFF. The CDR3 DNA reads as TGTGCCAGCAGCGGGACTAGCGGTGCCTACAATGAGCAGTTCTTC.

This clonotype occurred many times. This rearrangement joins TRBV27 to TRBJ2-5, with D uncertain. The CDR3 length is 14 residues. V lost 3 bases to trimming and J lost 9 bases, with 17 bases between them. Germline lookup yields CDR1 MNHEY and CDR2 SMNVEV (reference sequence). CDR3 in amino acids: CASSFLADTESQYF. The CDR3 DNA reads TGTGCCAGCAGTTTTCTGGCAGACACCGAGTCCCAGTACTTC.

This clonotype was observed at least ten times. This chain uses TRBV11-3 with TRBJ2-1; D is possibly TRBD1 (5 bases). CDR3 length: 14 amino acids. Germline V gene lookup returns CDR1 SGHNT and CDR2 YENEEA. Trimming took off 6 bases at V and 6 bases at J, with 15 bases between the two ends. This CDR3 reads CASRMRQGSNEQFF. The CDR3 DNA follows: TGTGCCAGCAGGATGCGTCAGGGAAGCAATGAGCAGTTCTTC. The variable domain in full, completed from reference TRBV11-3 and TRBJ2-1, reads EAGVVQSPRYKIIEKKQPVAFWCNPISGHNTLYWYLQNLGQGPELLIRYENEEAVDDSQLPKDRFSAERLKGVDSTLKIQPAELGDSAVYLCASRMRQGSNEQFFGPGTRLTVL.

This clonotype was counted ten times or more. The chain uses TRBV13 and TRBJ2-7; a possible D gene is TRBD1 (5 bases). Trimming left V 5 bases short and J 1 base short, with 21 bases between. The CDR3 sequence is 17 residues long. CDR1 is PRHDT and CDR2 is FYEKMQ in the germline V gene (reference sequence). In DNA, the CDR3 is TGTGCCAGCAGCACTTCCTCCGGTGGGGCACGTTCCTACGAGCAGTACTTC. Encoded protein: CASSTSSGGARSYEQYF.